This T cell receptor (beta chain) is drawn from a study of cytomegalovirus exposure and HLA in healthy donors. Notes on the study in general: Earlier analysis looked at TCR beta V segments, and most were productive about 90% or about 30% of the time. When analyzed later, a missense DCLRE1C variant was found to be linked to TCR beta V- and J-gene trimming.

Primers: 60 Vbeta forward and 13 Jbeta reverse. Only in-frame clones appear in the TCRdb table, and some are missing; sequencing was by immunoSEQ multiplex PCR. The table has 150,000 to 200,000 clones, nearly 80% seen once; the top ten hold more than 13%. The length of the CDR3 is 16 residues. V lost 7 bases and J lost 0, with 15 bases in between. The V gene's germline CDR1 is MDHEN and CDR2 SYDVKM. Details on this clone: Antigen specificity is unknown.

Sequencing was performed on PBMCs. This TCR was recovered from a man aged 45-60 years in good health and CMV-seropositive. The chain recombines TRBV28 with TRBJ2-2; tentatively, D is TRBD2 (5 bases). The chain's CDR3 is CASTREGFANTGELFF. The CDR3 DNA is TGTGCCAGCACCCGGGAAGGGTTCGCGAACACCGGGGAGCTGTTTTTT.